This T cell receptor (beta chain) was recorded in a study of T cell repertoires in cytomegalovirus infection. Study details: Used in the study were CMV epitopes, some recently identified and HLA-C-restricted, others well-studied and HLA-B-restricted. Public TCR beta signatures provided an indication of both CMV infection and a matching HLA type.

TCRdb redid the calling of the reads with MiXCR, one entry per CDR3 protein. This sample has a few hundred thousand distinct CDR3 sequences; 20% to 25% occur once, and the top ten carry about 14%. This clonotype was detected ten times or more. Its antigen remains unidentified. Findings and caveats of the study: There were carriers of CMV plus the relevant HLA, and cumulative public TCR beta family frequency identified them. HLA-C-restricted CMV-specific TCR beta clonotypes prevailed in the ex vivo response.

V was clipped by 1 base and J by 1 base, with 7 bases between them. The V gene's germline CDR1 is SGHTA and CDR2 FQGNSA. The CDR3 sequence is 14 residues long. The sequences come from cultured PBMCs, collected from culture after CMV antigen stimulation. The source is a human donor in good health (CMV status not recorded). Some clones in this sample may be carry-over from other donors' samples. The genes are TRBV7-2 and TRBJ2-5; D gene uncertain. The CDR3 here is CASSLGPFQETQYF. Here the CDR3 DNA reads TGTGCCAGCAGCTTAGGACCGTTCCAAGAGACCCAGTACTTC.